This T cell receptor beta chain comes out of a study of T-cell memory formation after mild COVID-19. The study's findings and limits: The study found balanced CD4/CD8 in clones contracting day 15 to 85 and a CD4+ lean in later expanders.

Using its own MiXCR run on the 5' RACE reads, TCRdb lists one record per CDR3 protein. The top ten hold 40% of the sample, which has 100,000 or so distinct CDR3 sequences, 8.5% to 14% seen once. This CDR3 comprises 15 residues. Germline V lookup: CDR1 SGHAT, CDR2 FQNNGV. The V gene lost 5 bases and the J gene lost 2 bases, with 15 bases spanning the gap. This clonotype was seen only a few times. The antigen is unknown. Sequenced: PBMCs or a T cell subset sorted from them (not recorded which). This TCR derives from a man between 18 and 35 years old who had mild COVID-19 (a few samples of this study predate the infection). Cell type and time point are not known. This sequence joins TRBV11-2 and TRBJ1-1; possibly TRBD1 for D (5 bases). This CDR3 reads CASSPVGGPNTEAFF. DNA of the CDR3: TGTGCCAGCAGCCCCGTCGGGGGACCCAACACTGAAGCTTTCTTT.